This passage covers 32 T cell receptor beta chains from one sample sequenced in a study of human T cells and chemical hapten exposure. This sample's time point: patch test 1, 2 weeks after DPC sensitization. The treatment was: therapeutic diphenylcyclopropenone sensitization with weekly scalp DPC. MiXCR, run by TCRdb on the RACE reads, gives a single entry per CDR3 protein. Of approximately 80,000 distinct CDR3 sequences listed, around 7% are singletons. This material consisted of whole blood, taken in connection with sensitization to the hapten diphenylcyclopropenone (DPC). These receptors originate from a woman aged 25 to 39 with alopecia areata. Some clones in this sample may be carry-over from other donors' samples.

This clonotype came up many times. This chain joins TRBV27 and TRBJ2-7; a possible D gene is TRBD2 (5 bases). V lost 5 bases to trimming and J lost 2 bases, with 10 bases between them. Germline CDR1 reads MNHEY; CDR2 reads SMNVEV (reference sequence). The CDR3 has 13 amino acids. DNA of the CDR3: TGTGCCAGCAGTGCGAGGGTAGCCTACGAGCAGTACTTC. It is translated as CASSARVAYEQYF.

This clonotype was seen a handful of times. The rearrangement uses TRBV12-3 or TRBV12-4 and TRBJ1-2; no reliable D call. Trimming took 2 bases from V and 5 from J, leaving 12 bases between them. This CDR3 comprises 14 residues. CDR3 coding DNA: TGTGCCAGCAGTTTACACTCTAGGGCGTATGGCTACACCTTC. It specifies CASSLHSRAYGYTF.

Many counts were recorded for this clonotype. DNA for the CDR3: TGCAGTGCTAGTAGGGGACTAGCGGGCCGCACAGATACGCAGTATTTT. It translates to CSASRGLAGRTDTQYF. This chain uses TRBV20-1 with TRBJ2-3; 12 nucleotides line up with TRBD2. Germline CDR1 DFQATT, CDR2 SNEGSKA (reference sequence). This CDR3 is built from 16 residues. J was trimmed by 1 base and V by 3 bases; bases with no gene match: 5.

In DNA, the CDR3 is TGCAGTGCTAGAGATTTAGCCACCGAGAACACTGAAGCTTTCTTT. As protein: CSARDLATENTEAFF. The chain links TRBV20-1 to TRBJ1-1, with D hard to call. CDR1 is DFQATT, CDR2 SNEGSKA, per germline (reference sequence). This CDR3 contains 15 residues. V was cut by 0 bases and J by 1 base, with 12 bases left in between.

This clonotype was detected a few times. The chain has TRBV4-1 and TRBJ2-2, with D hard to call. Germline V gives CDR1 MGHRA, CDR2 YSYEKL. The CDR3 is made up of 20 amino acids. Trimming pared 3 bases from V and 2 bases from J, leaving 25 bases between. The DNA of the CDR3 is TGCGCCAGCAGCCAGCCCAGCAGATTGATGGGGTCTCGTAACACCGGGGAGCTGTTTTTT. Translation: CASSQPSRLMGSRNTGELFF.

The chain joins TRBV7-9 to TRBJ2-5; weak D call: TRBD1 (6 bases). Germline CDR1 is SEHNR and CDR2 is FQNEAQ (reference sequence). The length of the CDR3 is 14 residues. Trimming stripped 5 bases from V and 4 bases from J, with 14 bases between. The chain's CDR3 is CASSQEGGRETQYF. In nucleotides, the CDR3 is TGTGCCAGCAGCCAGGAAGGGGGTCGAGAGACCCAGTACTTC.

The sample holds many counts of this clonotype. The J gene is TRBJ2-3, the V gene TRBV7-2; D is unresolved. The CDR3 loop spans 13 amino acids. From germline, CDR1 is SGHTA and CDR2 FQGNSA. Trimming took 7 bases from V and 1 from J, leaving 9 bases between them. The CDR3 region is CASTRSGTDTQYF. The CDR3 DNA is TGTGCCAGCACCCGCTCCGGCACAGATACGCAGTATTTT.

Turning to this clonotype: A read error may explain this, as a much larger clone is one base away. For the CDR3, the DNA is TGCAGCGTCCGTATGGGCACCTATACGCAGTATTTT. Its translation: CSVRMGTYTQYF. This sequence joins TRBV29-1 and TRBJ2-3; D remains ambiguous. The germline V gene has CDR1 SQVTM and CDR2 ANQGSEA. The V end was cut by 6 bases, the J end by 7 bases, with 14 bases between. The CDR3 consists of 12 residues.

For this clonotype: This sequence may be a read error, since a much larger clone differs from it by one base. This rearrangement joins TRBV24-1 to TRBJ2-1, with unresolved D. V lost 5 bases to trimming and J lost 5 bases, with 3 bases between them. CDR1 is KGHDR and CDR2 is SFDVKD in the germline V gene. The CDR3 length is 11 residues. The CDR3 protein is CATSADNEQFF. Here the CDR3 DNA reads TGTGCCACCAGTGCCGACAATGAGCAGTTCTTC.

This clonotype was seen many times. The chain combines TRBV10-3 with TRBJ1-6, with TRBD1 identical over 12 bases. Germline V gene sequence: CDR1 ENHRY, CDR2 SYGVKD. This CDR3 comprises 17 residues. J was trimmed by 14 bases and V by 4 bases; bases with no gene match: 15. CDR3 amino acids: CAISAGQGARGSRALHF. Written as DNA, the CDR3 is TGTGCCATCAGTGCGGGACAGGGGGCAAGAGGGTCTCGGGCCCTCCACTTT.

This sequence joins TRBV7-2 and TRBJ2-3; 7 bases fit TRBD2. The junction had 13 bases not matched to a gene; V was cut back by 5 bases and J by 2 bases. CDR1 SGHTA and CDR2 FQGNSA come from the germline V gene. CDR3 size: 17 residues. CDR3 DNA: TGTGCCAGCAGCCCACAAGCCCTAGCGGCCTTCACAGATACGCAGTATTTT. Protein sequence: CASSPQALAAFTDTQYF.

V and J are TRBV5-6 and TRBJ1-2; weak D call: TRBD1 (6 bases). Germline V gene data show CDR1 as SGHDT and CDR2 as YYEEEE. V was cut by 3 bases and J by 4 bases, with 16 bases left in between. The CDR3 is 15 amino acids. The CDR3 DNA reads TGTGCCAGCAGCTCGCCGGGACATAACTTCTATGGCTACACCTTC. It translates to CASSSPGHNFYGYTF.

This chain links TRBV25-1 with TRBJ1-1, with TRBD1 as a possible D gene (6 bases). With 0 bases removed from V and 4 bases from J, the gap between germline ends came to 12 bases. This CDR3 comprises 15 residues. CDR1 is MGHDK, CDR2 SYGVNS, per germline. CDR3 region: CASSEYRGATTEAFF. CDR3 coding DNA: TGTGCCAGCAGTGAATATCGGGGGGCGACCACTGAAGCTTTCTTT.

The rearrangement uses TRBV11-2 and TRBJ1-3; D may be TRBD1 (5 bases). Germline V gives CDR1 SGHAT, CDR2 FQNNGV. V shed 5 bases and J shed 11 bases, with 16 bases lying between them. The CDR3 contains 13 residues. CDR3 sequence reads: CASSQSERGAIYF. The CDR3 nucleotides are TGTGCCAGCAGCCAAAGCGAAAGGGGAGCCATATATTTT.

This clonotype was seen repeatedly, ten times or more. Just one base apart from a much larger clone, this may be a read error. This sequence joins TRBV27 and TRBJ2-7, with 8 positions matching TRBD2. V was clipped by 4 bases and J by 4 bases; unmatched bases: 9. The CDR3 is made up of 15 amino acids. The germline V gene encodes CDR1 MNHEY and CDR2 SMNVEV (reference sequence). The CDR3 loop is CASSYAGGTIYEQYF. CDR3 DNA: TGTGCCAGCAGTTATGCGGGGGGCACCATTTACGAGCAGTACTTC.

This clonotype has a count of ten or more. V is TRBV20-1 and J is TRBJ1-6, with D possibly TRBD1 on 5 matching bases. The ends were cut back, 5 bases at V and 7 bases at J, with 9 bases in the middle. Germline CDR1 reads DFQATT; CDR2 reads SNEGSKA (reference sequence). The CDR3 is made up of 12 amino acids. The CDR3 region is CSAWDGNSPLHF. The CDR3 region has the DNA TGCAGTGCTTGGGACGGGAATTCACCCCTCCACTTT.

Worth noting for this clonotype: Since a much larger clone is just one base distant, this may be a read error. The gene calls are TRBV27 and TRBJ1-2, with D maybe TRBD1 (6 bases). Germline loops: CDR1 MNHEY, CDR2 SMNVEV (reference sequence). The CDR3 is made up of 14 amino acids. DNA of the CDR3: TGTACCAGCAGTTTCGGGGGGCCAGGCTATGGCTACACCTTC. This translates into CTSSFGGPGYGYTF.

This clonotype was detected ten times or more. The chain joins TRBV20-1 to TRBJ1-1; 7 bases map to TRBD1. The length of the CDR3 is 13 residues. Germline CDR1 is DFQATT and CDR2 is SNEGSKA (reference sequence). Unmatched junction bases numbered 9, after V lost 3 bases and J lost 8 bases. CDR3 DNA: TGCAGTGCTAGCCCAGGGGGGGTAGTGGAAGCTTTCTTT. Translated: CSASPGGVVEAFF.

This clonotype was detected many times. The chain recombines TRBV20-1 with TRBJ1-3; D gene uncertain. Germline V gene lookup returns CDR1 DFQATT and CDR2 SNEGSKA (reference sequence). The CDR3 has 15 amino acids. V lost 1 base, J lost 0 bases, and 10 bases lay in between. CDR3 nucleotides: TGCAGTGCTAGAGCGGCAGGCTTCTCTGGAAACACCATATATTTT. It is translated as CSARAAGFSGNTIYF.

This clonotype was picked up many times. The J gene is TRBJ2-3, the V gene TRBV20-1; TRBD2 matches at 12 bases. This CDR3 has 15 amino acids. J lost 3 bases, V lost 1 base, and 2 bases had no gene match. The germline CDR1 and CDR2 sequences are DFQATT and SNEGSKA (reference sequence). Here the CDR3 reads CSARVLAGGTDTQYF. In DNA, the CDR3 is TGCAGTGCTAGAGTCCTAGCGGGGGGGACAGATACGCAGTATTTT.

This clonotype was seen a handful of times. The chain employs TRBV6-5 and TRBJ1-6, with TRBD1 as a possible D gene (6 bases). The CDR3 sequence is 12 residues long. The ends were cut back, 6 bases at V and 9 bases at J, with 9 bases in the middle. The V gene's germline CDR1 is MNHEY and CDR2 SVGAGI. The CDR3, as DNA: TGTGCCAGCAGAACAGGGATTTCACCCCTCCACTTT. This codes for CASRTGISPLHF.

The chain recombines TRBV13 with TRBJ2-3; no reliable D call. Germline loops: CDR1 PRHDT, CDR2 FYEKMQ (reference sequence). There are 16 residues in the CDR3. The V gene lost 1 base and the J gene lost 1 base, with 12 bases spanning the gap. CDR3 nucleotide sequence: TGTGCCAGCAGCTTAGCTACGGGCACCGGCACAGATACGCAGTATTTT. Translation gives CASSLATGTGTDTQYF.

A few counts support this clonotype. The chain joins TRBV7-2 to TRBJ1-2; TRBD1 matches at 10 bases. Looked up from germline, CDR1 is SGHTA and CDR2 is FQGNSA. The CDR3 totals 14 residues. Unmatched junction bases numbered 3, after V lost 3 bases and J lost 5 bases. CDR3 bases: TGTGCCAGCAGCTTTTCGGGACAGGGGTATGGCTACACCTTC. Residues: CASSFSGQGYGYTF.

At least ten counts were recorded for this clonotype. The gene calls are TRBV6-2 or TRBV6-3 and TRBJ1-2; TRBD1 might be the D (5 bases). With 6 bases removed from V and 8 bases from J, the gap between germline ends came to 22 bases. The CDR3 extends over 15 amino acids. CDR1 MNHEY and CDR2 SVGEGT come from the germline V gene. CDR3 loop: CASSHAPGTARGYTF. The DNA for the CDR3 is TGTGCCAGCAGCCATGCCCCCGGGACCGCCCGCGGCTACACCTTC.

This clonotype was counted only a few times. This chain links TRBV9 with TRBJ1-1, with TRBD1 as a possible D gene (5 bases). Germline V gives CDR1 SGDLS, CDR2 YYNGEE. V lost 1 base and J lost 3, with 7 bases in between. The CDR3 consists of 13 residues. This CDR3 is CASSVLGHTEAFF. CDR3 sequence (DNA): TGTGCCAGCAGCGTATTGGGGCACACTGAAGCTTTCTTT.

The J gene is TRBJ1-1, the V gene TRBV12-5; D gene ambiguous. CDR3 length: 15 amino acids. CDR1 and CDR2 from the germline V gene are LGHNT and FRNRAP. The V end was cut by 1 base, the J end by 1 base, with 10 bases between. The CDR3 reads CASGLGFYRNTEAFF. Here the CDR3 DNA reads TGTGCTAGTGGTTTGGGTTTTTACCGGAACACTGAAGCTTTCTTT. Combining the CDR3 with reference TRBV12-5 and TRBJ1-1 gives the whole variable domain DARVTQTPRHKVTEMGQEVTMRCQPILGHNTVFWYRQTMMQGLELLAYFRNRAPLDDSGMPKDRFSAEMPDATLATLKIQPSEPRDSAVYFCASGLGFYRNTEAFFGQGTRLTVV.

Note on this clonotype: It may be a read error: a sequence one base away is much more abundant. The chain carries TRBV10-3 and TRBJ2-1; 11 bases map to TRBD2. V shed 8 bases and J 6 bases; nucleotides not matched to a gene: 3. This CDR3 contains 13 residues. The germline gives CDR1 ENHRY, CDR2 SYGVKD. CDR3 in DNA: TGTGCCATCTATAGCGGGGGGGTCAATGAGCAGTTCTTC. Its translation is CAIYSGGVNEQFF.

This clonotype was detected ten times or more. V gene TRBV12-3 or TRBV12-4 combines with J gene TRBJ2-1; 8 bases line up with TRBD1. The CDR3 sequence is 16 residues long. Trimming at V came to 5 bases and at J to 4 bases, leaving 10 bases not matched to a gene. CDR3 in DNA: TGTGCCAGCAGTGGGGCCCGGGACAGGATATACAATGAGCAGTTCTTC. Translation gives CASSGARDRIYNEQFF.

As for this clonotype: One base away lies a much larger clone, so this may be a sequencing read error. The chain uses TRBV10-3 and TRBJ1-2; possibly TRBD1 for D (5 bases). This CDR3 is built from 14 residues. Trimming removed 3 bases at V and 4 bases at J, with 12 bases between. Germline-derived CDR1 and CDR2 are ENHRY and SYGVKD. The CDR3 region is CAISDRESSYGYTF. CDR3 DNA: TGTGCCATCAGTGACAGGGAGTCGAGCTATGGCTACACCTTC.

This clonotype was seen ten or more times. As DNA, the CDR3 is TGTGCCAGCAGCATTACCCCGGGGGGCCCCTACAATGAGCAGTTCTTC. Protein sequence: CASSITPGGPYNEQFF. The rearrangement joins TRBV7-3 to TRBJ2-1; the D gene is possibly TRBD2 (7 bases). V lost 5 bases and J 2 bases, leaving 16 bases between the germline ends. There are 16 residues in the CDR3. Germline loops: CDR1 SGHTA, CDR2 FQGTGA.

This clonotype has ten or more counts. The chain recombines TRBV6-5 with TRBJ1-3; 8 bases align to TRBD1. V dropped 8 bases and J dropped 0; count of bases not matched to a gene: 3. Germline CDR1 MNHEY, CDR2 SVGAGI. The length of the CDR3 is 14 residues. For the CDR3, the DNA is TGTGCCAGCCGGGACAGGCGCTCTGGAAACACCATATATTTT. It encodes CASRDRRSGNTIYF.

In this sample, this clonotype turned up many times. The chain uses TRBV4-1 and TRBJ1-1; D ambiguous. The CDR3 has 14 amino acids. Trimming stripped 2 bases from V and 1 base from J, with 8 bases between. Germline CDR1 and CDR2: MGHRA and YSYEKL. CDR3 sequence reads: CASSQPQRNTEAFF. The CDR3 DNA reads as TGCGCCAGCAGCCAACCCCAGAGGAACACTGAAGCTTTCTTT.